The table lists the clone carrying this T cell receptor beta chain with many counts. Its specificity is unknown. Unique molecular identifiers were affixed to single, distinct cDNA molecules. TCRdb re-analysed the 5' RACE reads in MiXCR, keeping a single row per CDR3 protein. This sample has 25,000 to 30,000 distinct CDR3 sequences, with about 4.8% found just once. After removal of 8 bases from V and 3 bases from J, the junction contained 9 bases not matched to a gene. Per the germline V gene, CDR1 is SGHTA and CDR2 is FQGNSA. This CDR3 comprises 14 residues. The record originates from a study of early T cells in non-severe SARS-CoV-2 infection. Study context: The sequenced material was bulk RNA from unsorted whole blood, and its chains were unpaired.

Study observations and caveats: Matching against VDJdb likely underestimated virus-specific expansions, favoring anti-spike CD8.

This rearrangement joins TRBV7-2 to TRBJ2-5, with 7 bases that match TRBD2. The TCR was taken from an adult who was a healthcare worker with PCR-confirmed SARS-CoV-2 infection or an uninfected control (not recorded which). Sequencing was performed on whole blood. The CDR3: CASRSPGLKETQYF. In nucleotides, the CDR3 is TGTGCCAGCCGAAGTCCGGGACTAAAAGAGACCCAGTACTTC.